This T cell receptor (beta chain) was sequenced during a study of blood T cell repertoires in COVID-19. Study information: COVID-19 samples from acute and convalescent phases originated in the United States, Italy and Spain.

Clones were sequenced by immunoSEQ multiplex PCR, and TCRdb holds only the in-frame ones, with some missing. The sample has tens of thousands of clones; roughly 88% are singletons. The sample consisted of peripheral blood. This sequence was found in a man between 50 and 59 years old with acute or convalescent COVID-19.

CDR3 sequence (DNA): TGTGCCACTTCAGGGGCGGGAGGGCCTCAGTACGAGCAGTACTTC. Translating it yields CATSGAGGPQYEQYF. The chain joins TRBV19 to TRBJ2-7; 9 bases are shared with TRBD2. With 10 bases clipped from V and 4 bases from J, the junction kept 14 bases outside the gene matches. Germline-derived CDR1 and CDR2 are LNHDA and SQIVND (reference sequence). The CDR3 covers 15 residues. The variable domain in full, completed from reference TRBV19 and TRBJ2-7, reads DGGITQSPKYLFRKEGQNVTLSCEQNLNHDAMYWYRQDPGQGLRLIYYSQIVNDFQKGDIAEGYSVSREKKESFPLTVTSAQKNPTAFYLCATSGAGGPQYEQYFGPGTRLTVT.